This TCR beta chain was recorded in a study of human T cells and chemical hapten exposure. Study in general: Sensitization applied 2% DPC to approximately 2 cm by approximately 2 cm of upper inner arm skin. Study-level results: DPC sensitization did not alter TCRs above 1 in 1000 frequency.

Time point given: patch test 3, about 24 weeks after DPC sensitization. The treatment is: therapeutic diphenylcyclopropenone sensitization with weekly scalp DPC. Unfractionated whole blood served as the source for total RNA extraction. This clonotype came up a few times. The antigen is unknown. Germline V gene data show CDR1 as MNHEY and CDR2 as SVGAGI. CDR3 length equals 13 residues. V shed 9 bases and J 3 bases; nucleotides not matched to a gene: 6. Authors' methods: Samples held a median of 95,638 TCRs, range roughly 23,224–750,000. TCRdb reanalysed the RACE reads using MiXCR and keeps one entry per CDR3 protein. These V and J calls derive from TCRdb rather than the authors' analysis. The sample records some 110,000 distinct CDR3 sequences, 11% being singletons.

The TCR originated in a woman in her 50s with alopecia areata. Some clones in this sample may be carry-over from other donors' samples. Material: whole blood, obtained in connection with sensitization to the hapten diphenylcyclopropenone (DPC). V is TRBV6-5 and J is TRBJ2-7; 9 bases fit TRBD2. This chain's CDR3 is CASKREADYEQYF. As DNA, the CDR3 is TGTGCCAGTAAGCGGGAGGCCGACTACGAGCAGTACTTC.